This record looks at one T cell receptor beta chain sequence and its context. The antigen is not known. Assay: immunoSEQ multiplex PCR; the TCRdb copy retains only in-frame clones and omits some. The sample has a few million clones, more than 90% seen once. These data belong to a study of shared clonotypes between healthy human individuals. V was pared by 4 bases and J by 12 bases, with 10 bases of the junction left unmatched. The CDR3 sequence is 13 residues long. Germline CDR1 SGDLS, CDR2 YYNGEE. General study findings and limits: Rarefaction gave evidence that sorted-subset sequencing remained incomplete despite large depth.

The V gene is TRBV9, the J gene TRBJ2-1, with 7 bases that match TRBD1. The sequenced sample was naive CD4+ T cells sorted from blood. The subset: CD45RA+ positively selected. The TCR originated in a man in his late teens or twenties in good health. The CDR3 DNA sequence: TGTGCCAGCAGCCCCCCGAAGGGGGCTTGGCAGTTCTTC. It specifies CASSPPKGAWQFF.